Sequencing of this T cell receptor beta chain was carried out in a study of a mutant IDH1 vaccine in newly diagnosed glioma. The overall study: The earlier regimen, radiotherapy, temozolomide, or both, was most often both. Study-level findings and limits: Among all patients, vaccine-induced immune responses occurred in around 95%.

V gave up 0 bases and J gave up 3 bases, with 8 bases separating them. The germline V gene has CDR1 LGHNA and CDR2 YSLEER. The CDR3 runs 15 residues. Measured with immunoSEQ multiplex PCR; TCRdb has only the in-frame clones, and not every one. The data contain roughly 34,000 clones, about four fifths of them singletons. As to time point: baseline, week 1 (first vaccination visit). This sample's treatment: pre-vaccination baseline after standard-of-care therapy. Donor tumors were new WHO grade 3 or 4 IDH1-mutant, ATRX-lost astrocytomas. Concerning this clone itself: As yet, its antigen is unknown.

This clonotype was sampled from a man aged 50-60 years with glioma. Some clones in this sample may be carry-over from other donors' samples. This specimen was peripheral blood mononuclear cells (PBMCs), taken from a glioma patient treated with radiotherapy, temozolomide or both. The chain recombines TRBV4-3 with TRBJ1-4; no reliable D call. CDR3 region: CASSQERLPNEKLFF. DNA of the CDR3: TGCGCCAGCAGCCAAGAGAGGCTACCTAATGAAAAACTGTTTTTT.